This T cell receptor (beta chain) was sequenced during a study of T cells in Graves' hyperthyroidism and ophthalmopathy. There are many counts of this clonotype. TCR beta CDR3 sequences were amplified from RNA transcripts. The HTBI primer set served for first-round RT-PCR of the TCR CDR3. Each CDR3 protein is one row after TCRdb ran MiXCR on the multiplex PCR reads. Seen here are around 600,000 distinct CDR3 sequences, approximately 15% observed once, and the top ten hold more than 6%. This clonotype was sampled from a woman under 30 with Graves' ophthalmopathy. Sequenced: blood.

CDR3 nucleotide sequence: TGTGCCAGCAGCCCCACTCTCGCTGAAGCTTTCTTT. Its translation: CASSPTLAEAFF. The gene calls are TRBV7-2 and TRBJ1-1, with no clear D. The CDR3 has 12 amino acids. Trimming stripped 5 bases from V and 6 bases from J, with 10 bases between. The germline V gene encodes CDR1 SGHTA and CDR2 FQGNSA.